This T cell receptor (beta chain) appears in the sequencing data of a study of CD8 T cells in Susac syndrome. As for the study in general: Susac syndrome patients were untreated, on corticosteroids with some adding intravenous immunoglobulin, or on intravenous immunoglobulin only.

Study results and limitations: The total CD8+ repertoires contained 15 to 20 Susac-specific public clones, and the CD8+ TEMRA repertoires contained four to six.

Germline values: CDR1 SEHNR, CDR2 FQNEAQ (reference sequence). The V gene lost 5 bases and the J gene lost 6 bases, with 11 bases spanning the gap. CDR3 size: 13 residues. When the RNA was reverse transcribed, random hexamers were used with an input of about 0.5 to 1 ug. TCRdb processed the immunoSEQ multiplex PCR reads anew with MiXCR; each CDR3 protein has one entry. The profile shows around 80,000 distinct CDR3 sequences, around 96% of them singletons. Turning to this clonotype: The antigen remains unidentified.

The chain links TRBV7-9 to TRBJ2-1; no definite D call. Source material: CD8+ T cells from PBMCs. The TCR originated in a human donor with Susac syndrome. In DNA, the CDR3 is TGTGCCAGCAGCCACCCCCAGGCCAATGAGCAGTTCTTC. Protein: CASSHPQANEQFF.